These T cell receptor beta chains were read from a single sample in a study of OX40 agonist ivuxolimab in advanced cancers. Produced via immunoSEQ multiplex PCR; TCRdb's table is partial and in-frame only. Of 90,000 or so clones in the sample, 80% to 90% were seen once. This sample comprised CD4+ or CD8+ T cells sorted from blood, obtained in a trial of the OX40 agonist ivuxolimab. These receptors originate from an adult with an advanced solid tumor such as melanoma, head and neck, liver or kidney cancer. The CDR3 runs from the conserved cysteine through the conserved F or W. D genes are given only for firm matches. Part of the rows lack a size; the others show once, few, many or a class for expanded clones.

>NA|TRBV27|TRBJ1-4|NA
TGTGCCAGCGCCGAGAGGGGGACTAATGAAAAACTGTTTTTT
CASAERGTNEKLFF
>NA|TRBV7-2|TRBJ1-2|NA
TGTGCCAGCACCAGGGAGGCATCGGCGGTATTCTATGGCTACACCTTC
CASTREASAVFYGYTF
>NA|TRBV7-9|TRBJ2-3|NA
TGTGCCAGCAGCTTGGACGCCTCAGATACGCAGTATTTT
CASSLDASDTQYF
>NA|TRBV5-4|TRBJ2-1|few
TGTGCCAGCAGCTTCGGAGGGCCCTACAATGAGCAGTTCTTC
CASSFGGPYNEQFF
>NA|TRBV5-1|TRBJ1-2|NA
TGCGCCAGCAGCCCGGAAGGGGGAGCTAACTATGGCTACACCTTC
CASSPEGGANYGYTF
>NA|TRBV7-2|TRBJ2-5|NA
TGTGCCAGCAGCTTCCACTTGAGGGGGGGGGAGACCCAGTACTTC
CASSFHLRGGETQYF
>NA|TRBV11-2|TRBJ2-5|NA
TGTGCCAGCAGCTTAGGCCTTGTTTCTGGGGGTGAGGGAGAGACCCAGTACTTC
CASSLGLVSGGEGETQYF
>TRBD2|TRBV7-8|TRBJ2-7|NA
TGTGCCAGCAGCCCGAGGACTAGCGGGTTCTACGAGCAGTACTTC
CASSPRTSGFYEQYF
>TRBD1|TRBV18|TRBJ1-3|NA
TGTGCCAGCTCACCTTCGACAGGGGGCTCTGGAAACACCATATATTTT
CASSPSTGGSGNTIYF
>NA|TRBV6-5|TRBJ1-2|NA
TGTGCCAGCAGTGGCGGGACTTCCCGAACTGGCTACACCTTC
CASSGGTSRTGYTF
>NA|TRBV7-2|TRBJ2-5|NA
TGTGCCAGCAGCTTAGCCCTTGCGACAGACCTAGGGGAGACCCAGTACTTC
CASSLALATDLGETQYF
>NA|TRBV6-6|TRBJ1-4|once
TGTGCCAGCAGTTACTCGATCGATGAAAAACTGTTTTTT
CASSYSIDEKLFF
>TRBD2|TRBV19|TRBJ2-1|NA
TGTGCCAGTAGTATAGGAGGTAGCGGGTCCTACAATGAGCAGTTCTTC
CASSIGGSGSYNEQFF
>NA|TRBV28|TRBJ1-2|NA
TGTGCCAGCAGAAAAATAGGATCCGGGAACTATGGCTACACCTTC
CASRKIGSGNYGYTF
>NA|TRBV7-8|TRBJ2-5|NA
TGTGCCAGCAGCTTTTCACCACAAGAGACCCAGTACTTC
CASSFSPQETQYF
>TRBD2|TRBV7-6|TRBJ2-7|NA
TGTGCCAGCAGCTCCGAGGTGCCGGGACTAGCGGACTACGAGCAGTACTTC
CASSSEVPGLADYEQYF
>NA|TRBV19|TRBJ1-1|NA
TGTGCCAGTAGTTTTCAGAACACTGAAGCTTTCTTT
CASSFQNTEAFF
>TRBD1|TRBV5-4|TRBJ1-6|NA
TGTGCCAGCAGCTCCGAACTCAACAGGGGACGGAATTCACCCCTCCACTTT
CASSSELNRGRNSPLHF
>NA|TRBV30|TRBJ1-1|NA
TGTGCCTGGAGAGGACAAGCGAACACTGAAGCTTTCTTT
CAWRGQANTEAFF
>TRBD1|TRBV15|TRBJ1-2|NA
TGTGCCACCAGCAGATATACAGGGGGCAACTACGGCTACACCTTC
CATSRYTGGNYGYTF
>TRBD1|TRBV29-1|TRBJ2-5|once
TGCAGCGTTGGGGCCCCCGACAGGGACCAAGAGACCCAGTACTTC
CSVGAPDRDQETQYF
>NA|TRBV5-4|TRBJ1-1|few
TGTGCCAGCAGCTTGAGGGGGGCTTTCGAAGCTTTCTTT
CASSLRGAFEAFF
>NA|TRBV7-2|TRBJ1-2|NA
TGTGCCAGCAGCTTACAGGGGCAGTACTATGGCTACACCTTC
CASSLQGQYYGYTF
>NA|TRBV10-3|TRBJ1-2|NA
TGTGCCATCACACCCCTTGGGCAGGGAGGCTACACCTTC
CAITPLGQGGYTF